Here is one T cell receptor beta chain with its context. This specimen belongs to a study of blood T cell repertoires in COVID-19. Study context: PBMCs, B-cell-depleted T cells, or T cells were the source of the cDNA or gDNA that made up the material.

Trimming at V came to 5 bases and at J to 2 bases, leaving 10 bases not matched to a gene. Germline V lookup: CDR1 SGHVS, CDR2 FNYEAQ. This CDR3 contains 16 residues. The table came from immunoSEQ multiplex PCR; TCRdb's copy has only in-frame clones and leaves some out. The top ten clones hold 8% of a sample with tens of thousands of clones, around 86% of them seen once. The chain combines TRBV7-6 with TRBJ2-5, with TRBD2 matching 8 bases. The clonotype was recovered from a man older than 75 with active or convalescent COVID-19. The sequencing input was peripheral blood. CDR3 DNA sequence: TGTGCCAGCAGCCCATTAGCGGGGCTGAGACAAGAGACCCAGTACTTC. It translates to CASSPLAGLRQETQYF.